The rows below give T cell receptor beta chains drawn from one sample of a study of blood T cells in healthy people across ages. TCRdb reanalysed the 5' RACE reads using MiXCR and keeps one entry per CDR3 protein. The sample records about 640,000 distinct CDR3 sequences, 58% being singletons. Sequenced input: blood. The receptors shown here come from a man aged 55 to 70 in good health. Each CDR3 is given with its conserved first and last residue. D genes are given only for firm matches. Only part of the rows carry a size: once, few, many, or a class if the clone is expanded.

TRBJ2-7 | TRBV7-2 | few | - | TGTGCCAGCAGCTTAGATGGAGCGGTATACGAGCAGTACTTC | CASSLDGAVYEQYF
TRBJ2-4 | TRBV10-1 | - | - | TGCGCCAGCAGTGGACCCCCCATCGGACCAGCCAAAAACATTCAGTACTTC | CASSGPPIGPAKNIQYF
TRBJ1-5 | TRBV28 | - | - | TGTGCCAGCAGTATACTACGGGGACAGCCCCAGCATTTT | CASSILRGQPQHF
TRBJ2-5 | TRBV2 | - | - | TGTGCCAGCAGTCTAGAACAGGGTTTAGAGACCCAGTACTTC | CASSLEQGLETQYF
TRBJ2-7 | TRBV29-1 | - | - | TGCAGCGTCCGGTCCAGCTCCTACGAGCAGTACTTC | CSVRSSSYEQYF
TRBJ2-7 | TRBV6-1 | - | TRBD2 | TGTGCCAGCAGAATGGGACTAGCGGGGGGGGTCTACGAGCAGTACTTC | CASRMGLAGGVYEQYF
TRBJ2-1 | TRBV3-1 | - | - | TGTGCCAGCAGCCAGGACGGTTACAATGAGCAGTTCTTC | CASSQDGYNEQFF
TRBJ1-2 | TRBV5-1 | - | - | TGCGCCAGCAGCTTGGGGTGGGATGGCTACACCTTC | CASSLGWDGYTF
TRBJ1-2 | TRBV7-9 | - | TRBD1 | TGTGCCAGCAGCTTCCGGACAGGGGGCGACTATGGCTACACCTTC | CASSFRTGGDYGYTF
TRBJ1-4 | TRBV12-3/TRBV12-4 | - | - | TGTGCCAGCAGTTTGGGAGTTTATGAAAAACTGTTTTTT | CASSLGVYEKLFF
TRBJ1-6 | TRBV11-2 | once | - | TGTGCCAGCTCGGGGGACTGGAATTCACCCCTCCACTTT | CASSGDWNSPLHF
TRBJ1-1 | TRBV6-1 | - | - | TGTGCCAGCAGTGAGAGGTGGCAGGGGCGCACTGAAGCTTTCTTT | CASSERWQGRTEAFF
TRBJ1-4 | TRBV4-2 | - | - | TGTGCCAGCAGCCAAGCCCAGGGAAACGAAAAACTGTTTTTT | CASSQAQGNEKLFF
TRBJ2-7 | TRBV21-1 | once | - | TGTGCCAGTGTGGAGGGTAGCTACGAGCAGTACTTC | CASVEGSYEQYF
TRBJ2-2 | TRBV6-5 | few | - | TGTGCCAGCAGCCCGGGACACCAGCCCACCGGGGAGCTGTTTTTT | CASSPGHQPTGELFF
TRBJ1-4 | TRBV27 | few | - | TGTGCCAGCACTAAAAGGCCTGGGGGATTCGAAAAACTGTTTTTT | CASTKRPGGFEKLFF
TRBJ2-6 | TRBV10-3 | - | - | TGTGCCGTCAGGCCCACTCTCTCTGGGGCCAACGTCCTGACTTTC | CAVRPTLSGANVLTF
TRBJ2-3 | TRBV10-2 | - | TRBD2 | TGCGCCAGCAGTGAGGTGTGGGGGGGAACAGATACGCAGTATTTT | CASSEVWGGTDTQYF
TRBJ2-1 | TRBV4-2 | few | - | TGTGCCAGCAGCCCCTCGGACTATTCCAATGAGCAGTTCTTC | CASSPSDYSNEQFF
TRBJ2-5 | TRBV7-9 | - | TRBD2 | TGTGCCAGCAGCCCCATACTAGCGGGGTTACTGGGGACCCAGTACTTC | CASSPILAGLLGTQYF
TRBJ2-1 | TRBV13 | - | TRBD1 | TGTGCCAGCAGCCTTCTGGGGACAGGGCTGAATGAGCAGTTCTTC | CASSLLGTGLNEQFF
TRBJ2-5 | TRBV7-2 | many | - | TGTGCCAGCAGCTCCTCCCTTTGGGCGGAGACCCAGTACTTC | CASSSSLWAETQYF
TRBJ2-7 | TRBV3-1 | - | TRBD2 | TGTGCCAGCAGCCATAGCGGGGGGGCCCACTACGAGCAGTACTTC | CASSHSGGAHYEQYF
TRBJ2-7 | TRBV20-1 | - | TRBD2 | TGCAGTGCTAGTCAAGCGGGGATCGACGAGCAGTACTTC | CSASQAGIDEQYF
TRBJ2-1 | TRBV20-1 | few | TRBD2 | TGCAGTGCCCGGCGGGGGGGATACTACAATGAGCAGTTCTTC | CSARRGGYYNEQFF
TRBJ1-6 | TRBV28 | - | TRBD1 | TGTGCCAGCAGTCCCGACAGGGGAGATTCACCCCTCCACTTT | CASSPDRGDSPLHF
TRBJ2-3 | TRBV9 | - | TRBD2 | TGTGCCAGCAGCGCCGGGGGGGCGGGGGCCCCCACAGATACGCAGTATTTT | CASSAGGAGAPTDTQYF
TRBJ2-7 | TRBV4-1 | - | TRBD1 | TGCGCCAGCAGCCAAACCCCGGGACAGGGGGCGTACGAGCAGTACTTC | CASSQTPGQGAYEQYF
TRBJ1-5 | TRBV6-2/TRBV6-3 | many | - | TGTGCCAGCAGCGCAGGGGCTCGACAGCCCCAGCATTTT | CASSAGARQPQHF
TRBJ2-3 | TRBV7-9 | - | - | TGTGCCAGCAGCTTAGCAGCATGGGATACGCAGTATTTT | CASSLAAWDTQYF
TRBJ2-1 | TRBV5-1 | - | - | TGCGCCAGCAGCTTGGGACCCAATGGCAATGAGCAGTTCTTC | CASSLGPNGNEQFF
TRBJ2-5 | TRBV6-2/TRBV6-3 | - | - | TGTGCCAGCAGTTACGAGGACAGCAGACAAGAGACCCAGTACTTC | CASSYEDSRQETQYF
TRBJ2-5 | TRBV20-1 | few | - | TGCAGTGCCCGTGCCCTGACAGAGCCGGAGACCCAGTACTTC | CSARALTEPETQYF
TRBJ1-2 | TRBV14 | - | - | TGTGCCAGCAGCCAAGAGGGCCTTAACAACTATGGCTACACCTTC | CASSQEGLNNYGYTF
TRBJ2-3 | TRBV12-3/TRBV12-4 | - | - | TGTGCCAGCAGTTTGAGGGCAGATGTGCAGTATTTT | CASSLRADVQYF
TRBJ2-7 | TRBV9 | - | - | TGTGCCAGCAGCGTAGGAGGGACGAGGTGGTACGAGCAGTACTTC | CASSVGGTRWYEQYF
TRBJ2-5 | TRBV12-3/TRBV12-4 | few | TRBD2 | TGTGCCAGCAGCCCTCTAGCGGGAGGGGGGACCCAGTACTTC | CASSPLAGGGTQYF
TRBJ1-1 | TRBV6-6 | - | - | TGTGCCAGCAGTTACCCAACAGGGTTCACTGAAGCTTTCTTT | CASSYPTGFTEAFF
TRBJ1-2 | TRBV5-1 | - | TRBD1 | TGCGCCAGCAGCCCTAGGACAGGGGTGTACACCTTC | CASSPRTGVYTF
TRBJ1-2 | TRBV12-3/TRBV12-4 | once | TRBD1 | TGTGCCAGCAGTTATGGGACAGGTGGGCGAGGCTATGGCTACACCTTC | CASSYGTGGRGYGYTF
TRBJ1-1 | TRBV4-1 | - | TRBD1 | TGCGCCAGCAGCCAAGGCGCCGGTACGGACAGGTTCGCTTTCTTT | CASSQGAGTDRFAFF
TRBJ1-2 | TRBV24-1 | - | TRBD1 | TGTGCCACCAGTGGCAGGGGGCTCGTCTATGGCTACACCTTC | CATSGRGLVYGYTF
TRBJ2-2 | TRBV3-1 | - | - | TGTGCCAGCCACCGTCAGGGGACGGAGCTGTTTTTT | CASHRQGTELFF
TRBJ1-6 | TRBV6-1 | few | TRBD1 | TGTGCCAGCTCACGGGACAGGGCTAATTCACCCCTCCACTTT | CASSRDRANSPLHF
TRBJ2-7 | TRBV6-4 | - | - | TGTGCCAGCAGTGACAATTCGATCCTACACCTACCCTCCTACGAGCAGTACTTC | CASSDNSILHLPSYEQYF
TRBJ2-1 | TRBV5-1 | - | TRBD2 | TGCGCCAGCAGCTCCGTGGCTAGCGGGGGCGTCAATGAGCAGTTCTTC | CASSSVASGGVNEQFF
TRBJ2-5 | TRBV7-2 | few | - | TGTGCCAGCAGCCCGGACTATAGGGGGGAGACCCAGTACTTC | CASSPDYRGETQYF
TRBJ2-5 | TRBV3-1 | - | - | TGTGCCAGCAGCCAAGTGGACAGAGAGACCCAGTACTTC | CASSQVDRETQYF
TRBJ2-5 | TRBV5-6 | - | - | TGTGCCAGCAGCTTGTTCGGCCGAAGGCTAGACAATGAGCAGTACTTC | CASSLFGRRLDNEQYF
TRBJ2-7 | TRBV10-2 | - | TRBD2 | TGCGCCAGCAGTGTCGGGGGGGAATACGAGCAGTACTTC | CASSVGGEYEQYF
TRBJ1-4 | TRBV6-6 | - | - | TGTGCCAGCAGTTACTCCCTTGAAAAACTGTTTTTT | CASSYSLEKLFF
TRBJ1-1 | TRBV7-2 | few | TRBD1 | TGTGCCAGCAGCCCAAGACAGGGAATCAACACTGAAGCTTTCTTT | CASSPRQGINTEAFF
TRBJ2-5 | TRBV12-3/TRBV12-4 | few | TRBD1 | TGTGCCAGCAGTCGCTCCGGGACAGAAAAAGAGACCCAGTACTTC | CASSRSGTEKETQYF
TRBJ1-1 | TRBV10-3 | - | TRBD1 | TGTGCCAGTGGACAGGGGCAGAACACTGAAGCTTTCTTT | CASGQGQNTEAFF
TRBJ2-5 | TRBV9 | - | TRBD2 | TGTGCCAGCAGCGTGGGGACTAGCTTTGAGACCCAGTACTTC | CASSVGTSFETQYF
TRBJ1-2 | TRBV7-9 | - | - | TGTGCCAGCAGCTTCCCGACAGCAGGGTATGGCTACACCTTC | CASSFPTAGYGYTF